The T cell receptor beta chain under discussion was sequenced for a study of blood T cell repertoires in COVID-19. The wider study: Donors in the United States, Italy and Spain gave samples during acute or convalescent COVID-19. PBMCs, B-cell-depleted T cells, or T cells were the source of the cDNA or gDNA that made up the material.

The V gene's germline CDR1 is LGHNA and CDR2 YSLEER. The CDR3 has 16 amino acids. V shed 0 bases and J 9 bases; nucleotides not matched to a gene: 7. In the source study's methods: Scientists estimated how many nucleated cells there were by amplifying reference gene primers. Sequencing used immunoSEQ multiplex PCR; TCRdb keeps in-frame clones, though not all of them. The V and J calls and clone size are taken from that table; D and trimming were inferred from the DNA. Here the sample spans about 210,000 clones, around nine tenths being singletons. Input material: peripheral blood. The genes are TRBV4-3 and TRBJ2-1, with 11 bases that match TRBD2. This clonotype was sampled from a man between 18 and 29 years old with active or convalescent COVID-19. DNA for the CDR3: TGCGCCAGCAGCCAAGAATGGGCTAGCGGGAGGAGTGAGCAGTTCTTC. This encodes CASSQEWASGRSEQFF.